This TCR beta chain was profiled in a study of blood T cell repertoires in COVID-19. Overall study: The cDNA or gDNA used as material had been derived from T cells, B-cell-depleted T cells, or PBMCs.

CDR3 size: 14 residues. CDR1 is MDHEN, CDR2 SYDVKM, per germline. V gave up 4 bases and J gave up 2 bases; unmatched junction bases: 4. This clone has only a few counts. Measured with immunoSEQ multiplex PCR; TCRdb has only the in-frame clones, and not every one. The profile covers 150,000 to 200,000 clones, with roughly 78% appearing a single time and under 3.5% taken by the ten largest. This sequence originates from a woman older than 75 with active or convalescent COVID-19. The chain recombines TRBV28 with TRBJ1-2; 7 bases align to TRBD1. Source material: peripheral blood. The CDR3 loop reads CASSYKGANYGYTF. The CDR3 DNA reads as TGTGCCAGCAGTTATAAGGGGGCCAACTATGGCTACACCTTC.